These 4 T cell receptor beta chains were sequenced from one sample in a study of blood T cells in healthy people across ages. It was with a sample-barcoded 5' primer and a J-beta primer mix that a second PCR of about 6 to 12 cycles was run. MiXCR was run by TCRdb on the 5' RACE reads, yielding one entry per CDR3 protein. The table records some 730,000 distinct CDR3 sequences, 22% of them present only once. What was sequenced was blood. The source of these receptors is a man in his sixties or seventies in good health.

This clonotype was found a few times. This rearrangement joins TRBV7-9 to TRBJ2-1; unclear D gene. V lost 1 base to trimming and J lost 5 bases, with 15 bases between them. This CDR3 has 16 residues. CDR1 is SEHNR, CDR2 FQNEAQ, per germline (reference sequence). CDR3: CASSLGEHGSHNEQFF. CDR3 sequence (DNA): TGTGCCAGCAGCTTAGGGGAACACGGATCTCACAATGAGCAGTTCTTC.

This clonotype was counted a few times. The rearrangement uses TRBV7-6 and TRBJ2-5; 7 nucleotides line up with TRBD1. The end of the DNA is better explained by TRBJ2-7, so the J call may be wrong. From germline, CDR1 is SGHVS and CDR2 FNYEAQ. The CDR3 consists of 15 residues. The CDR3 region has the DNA TGTGCCAGCAGCTTAGGAGGACAGGAAGTCTACGAGCAGTACTTC. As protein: CASSLGGQEVYEQYF.

The CDR3 spells CSALPRLGEKLFF. CDR3 nucleotides: TGCAGCGCTTTGCCCAGACTAGGGGAAAAACTGTTTTTT. The J gene is TRBJ1-4, the V gene TRBV29-1; D remains ambiguous. V shed 7 bases and J shed 8 bases, with 17 bases lying between them. The CDR3 extends over 13 amino acids. CDR1 is SQVTM, CDR2 ANQGSEA, per germline.

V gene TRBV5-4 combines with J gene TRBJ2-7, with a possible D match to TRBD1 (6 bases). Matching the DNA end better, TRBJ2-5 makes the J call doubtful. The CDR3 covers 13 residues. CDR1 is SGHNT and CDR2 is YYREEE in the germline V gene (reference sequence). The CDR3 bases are TGTGCCAGCAGCTCCACAGGGATAGAGACCCAGTACTTC. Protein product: CASSSTGIETQYF.